The clone carrying this T cell receptor beta chain appeared a few times. What it binds is not known. These data come from a study of beta chain features in type 1 diabetes. Study-level results: All four CD4+ subsets from Type 1 diabetes patients carried moderately but significantly shorter TCRB CDR3s. Possible PCR preference for shorter templates applied equally to patients and controls. Type 1 diabetes patients had VDJ junctions that carried fewer insertions and more deletions.

The isolated RNA, all of it, was reverse transcribed, so expressed TCRB transcripts were what got sequenced. About 3.57 million reads per sample were averaged for naive, central memory and regulatory samples. TCRdb's copy holds only in-frame clones and misses some; the assay was immunoSEQ multiplex PCR. The table has about 620,000 clones, around 15% seen once. CDR1 SGDLS and CDR2 YYNGEE come from the germline V gene. The V gene end was trimmed by 3 bases and the J gene end by 1 base; junction bases not matched to a gene: 10. This CDR3 has 19 amino acids. The sequence was collected from a man younger than 30 in good health. Sequenced material: naive CD4+ T cells from blood. V and J are TRBV9 and TRBJ2-6; TRBD1 matches 10 bases. CDR3 sequence reads: CASSAGTGVKISGANVLTF. CDR3 nucleotides: TGTGCCAGCAGCGCCGGGACAGGGGTGAAAATATCTGGGGCCAACGTCCTGACTTTC.